A single sample gave rise to the 13 T cell receptor beta chains below, sequenced in a study of T cell repertoires in cytomegalovirus infection. TCRdb used MiXCR to reprocess the reads, holding one entry per CDR3 protein. The table lists approximately 600,000 distinct CDR3 sequences, approximately 40% of them singletons. Their antigen targets remain unknown. The starting material was cultured PBMCs, obtained from culture after CMV antigen stimulation. Receptor source: a human donor in good health (CMV status not recorded). Some clones in this sample may be carry-over from other donors' samples.

This clonotype has only a few counts. The J gene is TRBJ1-2, the V gene TRBV4-3; no clear D gene. Germline CDR1 reads LGHNA; CDR2 reads YSLEER. The CDR3 is made up of 16 amino acids. Trimming took 0 bases from V and 5 from J, leaving 16 bases between them. The chain's CDR3 is CASSQDLGNERYGYTF. In DNA form, the CDR3 reads TGCGCCAGCAGCCAAGATCTAGGGAATGAGAGATATGGCTACACCTTC.

This clonotype was observed a handful of times. V and J are TRBV6-1 and TRBJ2-1; a weak D match, TRBD2 (6 bases). The germline V gene has CDR1 MNHNS and CDR2 SASEGT. V was shortened by 1 base and J by 2 bases, with 12 bases between the two germline ends. The CDR3 is 16 residues long. In DNA, the CDR3 is TGTGCCAGCAGTGAAGAGGTTACGGGAGCCTACAATGAGCAGTTCTTC. Amino acids: CASSEEVTGAYNEQFF.

In its sample, this clonotype was seen a few times. This chain uses TRBV7-2 with TRBJ2-7; D remains ambiguous. Germline values: CDR1 SGHTA, CDR2 FQGNSA. The CDR3 runs to 15 residues. The ends were cut back, 5 bases at V and 3 bases at J, with 17 bases in the middle. CDR3: CASSPGPPANYEQYF. CDR3 DNA: TGTGCCAGCAGCCCCGGGCCTCCAGCTAACTACGAGCAGTACTTC.

This sequence joins TRBV11-3 and TRBJ2-2; 9 positions match TRBD2. CDR3 length: 16 amino acids. J was trimmed by 4 bases and V by 5 bases; bases with no gene match: 8. In germline, CDR1 is SGHNT, CDR2 YENEEA. The CDR3 spells CASSPPGGGATGELFF. In DNA form, the CDR3 reads TGTGCCAGCAGCCCCCCTGGCGGGGGGGCCACCGGGGAGCTGTTTTTT. Filled out from reference TRBV11-3 and TRBJ2-2, the complete variable domain reads EAGVVQSPRYKIIEKKQPVAFWCNPISGHNTLYWYLQNLGQGPELLIRYENEEAVDDSQLPKDRFSAERLKGVDSTLKIQPAELGDSAVYLCASSPPGGGATGELFFGEGSRLTVL.

This clonotype was picked up a small number of times. The V call is TRBV10-3, the J call TRBJ2-3, with TRBD1 matching over 8 bases. The CDR3 runs to 15 residues. Germline CDR1 reads ENHRY; CDR2 reads SYGVKD. The V segment lost 6 bases and the J segment 0 bases; nucleotides outside the gene matches: 5. CDR3 in amino acids: CAIRSQGGSTDTQYF. The DNA of the CDR3 is TGTGCCATCAGATCACAGGGGGGAAGCACAGATACGCAGTATTTT.

The chain recombines TRBV10-2 with TRBJ1-2; TRBD1 matches at 8 bases. Unmatched junction bases numbered 7, after V lost 8 bases and J lost 5 bases. CDR1 and CDR2 (germline): WSHSY, SAAADI. The CDR3 contains 13 residues. The CDR3 sequence is CASAQGAGYGYTF. The CDR3 nucleotides read TGCGCCAGCGCTCAGGGGGCCGGGTATGGCTACACCTTC.

This clonotype showed up just a few times. V and J are TRBV2 and TRBJ2-7; 8 positions match TRBD1. V lost 3 bases and J lost 2; bases outside the gene matches: 15. The CDR3 has 18 residues. CDR1 SNHLY and CDR2 FYNNEI come from the germline V gene. CDR3 in DNA: TGTGCCAGCAGTGACCGCGGACAGGGTAGGGCCTGGGCCTACGAGCAGTACTTC. It codes for CASSDRGQGRAWAYEQYF. Looking up the rest from reference TRBV2 and TRBJ2-7 gives the full variable domain: EPEVTQTPSHQVTQMGQEVILRCVPISNHLYFYWYRQILGQKVEFLVSFYNNEISEKSEIFDDQFSVERPDGSNFTLKIRSTKLEDSAMYFCASSDRGQGRAWAYEQYFGPGTRLTVT.

This clonotype was counted a few times. V is TRBV20-1 and J is TRBJ2-3, with D unclear. This CDR3 has 15 residues. Germline CDR1 is DFQATT and CDR2 is SNEGSKA (reference sequence). The V and J ends lost 0 bases and 6 bases respectively, with 16 bases between them. As DNA, the CDR3 is TGCAGTGCTAGAGATGCTCTCGGTCCCGGGGATACGCAGTATTTT. Amino acid sequence: CSARDALGPGDTQYF.

This clonotype occurred a few times. V gene TRBV7-2 combines with J gene TRBJ2-3; 7 bases line up with TRBD2. Unmatched junction bases numbered 6, after V lost 5 bases and J lost 1 base. Germline V gives CDR1 SGHTA, CDR2 FQGNSA. The CDR3 totals 15 residues. The CDR3 DNA follows: TGTGCCAGCAGCATAAGGGACTACCGCACAGATACGCAGTATTTT. Its protein product is CASSIRDYRTDTQYF.

This clonotype was counted only a few times. The CDR3 here is CASSYPRTDTQYF. CDR3 coding DNA: TGTGCCAGCAGTTACCCGAGGACAGATACGCAGTATTTT. The V call is TRBV6-2 or TRBV6-3, the J call TRBJ2-3; no clear D gene. CDR3 size: 13 residues. Germline lookup yields CDR1 MNHEY and CDR2 SVGEGT. V was clipped by 2 bases and J by 3 bases, with 6 bases between them.

Only one count was recorded for this clonotype. This chain uses TRBV6-8 with TRBJ2-1; D is undetermined. The CDR3 runs 11 residues. The V gene lost 2 bases and the J gene lost 8 bases, with 4 bases spanning the gap. Germline CDR1 and CDR2: MNHGY and SAAAGT. This chain's CDR3 is CASSYRHEQFF. CDR3 DNA sequence: TGTGCCAGCAGTTACAGGCATGAGCAGTTCTTC.

The chain combines TRBV3-1 with TRBJ1-5; possible D gene TRBD1, 6 bases. The length of the CDR3 is 14 residues. Trimming cost V 3 bases and J 5 bases, with 11 bases left between them. Germline V gene lookup returns CDR1 LGHDT and CDR2 YNNKEL (reference sequence). In nucleotides, the CDR3 is TGTGCCAGCAGCCACCGGGACACTGATCAGCCCCAGCATTTT. Amino acids: CASSHRDTDQPQHF.

In its sample, this clonotype was seen a few times. In DNA form, the CDR3 reads TGTGCCAGCAAGGCGGGGTGGGTCAGAGAGACCCAGTACTTC. As protein: CASKAGWVRETQYF. This chain links TRBV6-5 with TRBJ2-5, with D possibly being TRBD2 (6 bases). Trimming took off 7 bases at V and 4 bases at J, with 16 bases between the two ends. The germline V gene encodes CDR1 MNHEY and CDR2 SVGAGI. This CDR3 has 14 residues.